The clone carrying this T cell receptor (beta chain) was observed at least ten times. Antigen specificity is unknown. The authors made TCR cDNA by 5'RACE template switching, adding a universal primer site and UMIs. TCRdb re-called the 5' RACE reads through MiXCR, storing one row per CDR3 protein. Among nearly 300,000 distinct CDR3 sequences listed, around 9.3% were seen once. This entry is derived from a study of T cells after yellow fever vaccination. Study results and limitations: The study noted that FACS-sorted repertoires could contain abundant clonotypes contaminating from the bulk population. Subsequent booster samples again held most clones from primary vaccination (around 96% CD4, about 90% CD8). A minor fraction of clonotypes spanned both CD4 and CD8 compartments.

The CDR3 length is 15 residues. CDR1 is SSHAT and CDR2 is FNYEAQ in the germline V gene (reference sequence). The ends were cut back, 5 bases at V and 4 bases at J, with 16 bases in the middle. The TCR sequence derives from a man aged 18 to 30 who received the YFV17D yellow fever vaccine. The starting material was CD4+ T cells sorted from PBMCs, obtained 5 days after the yellow fever booster vaccination. This chain connects TRBV7-7 to TRBJ2-3; TRBD1 might be the D (6 bases). CDR3 region: CASSPSRGRADTQYF. CDR3 nucleotide sequence: TGTGCCAGCAGCCCATCCAGGGGTAGGGCAGATACGCAGTATTTT.